These 14 T cell receptor beta chains came from one sample sequenced in a study of T cell responses to AZD1222 COVID-19 vaccine. Libraries were prepared by immunoSEQ multiplex PCR; TCRdb keeps only in-frame clonotypes and omits some of them. The data show over 150,000 clones, 80% to 90% seen once. The specimen was peripheral blood, collected on day 0 of AZD1222 vaccination. The receptors stem from an adult in good health.

This clone was detected only a few times. V usage is TRBV11-2 and J usage is TRBJ1-1, with D uncertain. The ends were cut back, 0 bases at V and 4 bases at J, with 12 bases in the middle. Germline V gene lookup returns CDR1 SGHAT and CDR2 FQNNGV. The CDR3 length is 15 residues. CDR3 nucleotide sequence: TGTGCCAGCAGCTTAGATCCGGGTCCTTTCACTGAAGCTTTCTTT. Protein product: CASSLDPGPFTEAFF.

The chain uses TRBV28 and TRBJ1-1; D might be TRBD1 (5 bases). This CDR3 spans 13 amino acids. Deletions cut 9 bases from V and 5 bases from J, with 16 bases between. CDR1 MDHEN and CDR2 SYDVKM come from the germline V gene. The CDR3, as DNA: TGTGCCAGTTTTGGGTGGGGGGGGACTGAAGCTTTCTTT. Its translation: CASFGWGGTEAFF.

This chain joins TRBV3-1 (or the pseudogene TRBV3-2) and TRBJ1-1, with D unresolved. Trimming cost V 1 base and J 1 base, with 10 bases left between them. Germline lookup yields CDR1 LGHDT and CDR2 YNNKEL (reference sequence). The CDR3 extends over 15 amino acids. The CDR3 protein is CASSQVVRKNTEAFF. The CDR3 coding sequence is TGTGCCAGCAGCCAAGTGGTCAGAAAGAACACTGAAGCTTTCTTT.

The chain is built from TRBV28 and TRBJ1-5; D ambiguous. This CDR3 has 12 amino acids. V was trimmed by 6 bases and J by 7 bases, leaving 10 bases between them. From germline, CDR1 is MDHEN and CDR2 SYDVKM. CDR3 protein: CASRGYRQPQHF. In DNA, the CDR3 is TGTGCCAGCAGGGGATATCGGCAGCCCCAGCATTTT.

The chain has TRBV30 and TRBJ1-2; D ambiguous. Germline V gene lookup returns CDR1 GTSNPN and CDR2 SVGIG (reference sequence). Trimming pared 3 bases from V and 7 bases from J, leaving 21 bases between. This CDR3 has 15 amino acids. The CDR3 sequence is CAWSPTERFRVGYTF. As DNA, the CDR3 is TGTGCCTGGAGCCCTACTGAACGATTTAGGGTTGGCTACACCTTC.

The chain is built from TRBV5-4 and TRBJ2-2; D gene ambiguous. Looked up from germline, CDR1 is SGHNT and CDR2 is YYREEE (reference sequence). V lost 4 bases to trimming and J lost 4 bases, with 14 bases between them. The CDR3 has 15 amino acids. CDR3 DNA sequence: TGTGCCAGCAGCCTCCGATCCTTTCGCACCGGGGAGCTGTTTTTT. The encoded protein is CASSLRSFRTGELFF.

This clone has just a few counts. Other DNA sequences from this sample encode an identical CDR3 as well. The chain uses TRBV6-5 and TRBJ2-1; unclear D gene. Germline assignment: CDR1 MNHEY and CDR2 SVGAGI. CDR3 length equals 12 residues. The V and J ends lost 6 bases and 2 bases respectively, with 5 bases between them. CDR3 sequence: CASSRPYNEQFF. The DNA for the CDR3 is TGTGCCAGCAGCCGACCCTACAATGAGCAGTTCTTC.

The rearrangement links TRBV9 to TRBJ2-7; perhaps TRBD2 as D (5 bases). The CDR3 sequence is 15 residues long. The ends were cut back, 0 bases at V and 4 bases at J, with 14 bases in the middle. Per the germline V gene, CDR1 is SGDLS and CDR2 is YYNGEE. The CDR3 bases are TGTGCCAGCAGCGTAGCCCCAGATGGGGAGTACGAGCAGTACTTC. Translation gives CASSVAPDGEYEQYF.

A single count supports this clone. The V and J genes are TRBV5-1 and TRBJ2-1; D perhaps matches TRBD1 (5 bases). There are 12 residues in the CDR3. V dropped 4 bases and J dropped 7 bases, with 9 bases sitting between them. From germline, CDR1 is SGHRS and CDR2 YFSETQ. The CDR3 DNA reads as TGCGCCAGCAGCCGTGACAGTAATGAGCAGTTCTTC. Translated: CASSRDSNEQFF.

This chain uses TRBV13 with TRBJ2-2, with D uncertain. With 1 base removed from V and 7 bases from J, the gap between germline ends came to 4 bases. The length of the CDR3 is 12 residues. Germline V lookup: CDR1 PRHDT, CDR2 FYEKMQ (reference sequence). The CDR3 loop is CASSLDLGELFF. CDR3 nucleotide sequence: TGTGCCAGCAGCTTAGACCTCGGGGAGCTGTTTTTT.

V gene TRBV6-5 combines with J gene TRBJ2-7; 11 nucleotides align to TRBD2. After removal of 0 bases from V and 6 bases from J, the junction contained 7 bases not matched to a gene. The CDR3 spans 16 residues. Germline values: CDR1 MNHEY, CDR2 SVGAGI. CDR3 sequence (DNA): TGTGCCAGCAGTTACTCCCCGGGGCTAGCGGGAGGCGAGCAGTACTTC. Amino acid sequence: CASSYSPGLAGGEQYF.

This clone has only a few counts. The chain recombines TRBV11-2 with TRBJ1-1; TRBD1 is a possible D gene (5 bases). The CDR3 loop spans 18 amino acids. Germline lookup yields CDR1 SGHAT and CDR2 FQNNGV. Trimming took 6 bases from V and 1 from J, leaving 24 bases between them. CDR3 bases: TGTGCCAGCAGTGTTACGTTTGGGGGTACGTCCACGAACACTGAAGCTTTCTTT. Its protein is CASSVTFGGTSTNTEAFF.

In its sample, this clone was seen once. The chain couples TRBV19 to TRBJ1-4, with D uncertain. The CDR3 contains 15 residues. Germline CDR1 is LNHDA and CDR2 is SQIVND (reference sequence). V was trimmed by 5 bases and J by 4 bases, leaving 14 bases between them. The CDR3 sequence: CASSLPIGSNEKLFF. The CDR3 region has the DNA TGTGCCAGTAGTTTGCCCATAGGGAGTAATGAAAAACTGTTTTTT.

The chain is built from TRBV5-1 and TRBJ1-2, with unresolved D. The CDR3 totals 15 residues. Germline V gives CDR1 SGHRS, CDR2 YFSETQ. The V end lost 0 bases, the J end lost 8 bases, and 17 bases lay between the germline ends. The CDR3 nucleotides are TGCGCCAGCAGCTTGGCCGTAGACCGTGGAGGCGGCTACACCTTC. Translated, it gives CASSLAVDRGGGYTF.